A single sample is the source of the 8 T cell receptor beta chains below, sequenced in a study of shared clonotypes between healthy human individuals. TCRdb's table, derived via immunoSEQ multiplex PCR, lists solely in-frame clones and lacks some. Here the sample spans fewer than 850,000 clones, less than 95% being singletons. Sequenced input: memory CD8+ T cells from PBMCs. Subset denoted: CD45RO+ cells pooled with CCR7-negative TemRA cells. These receptors were taken from a man aged 18-30 years in good health. Some clones in this sample may be carry-over from other donors' samples.

This CDR3 reads CASSFLGTEAFF. The CDR3 coding sequence is TGTGCCAGCAGCTTTCTGGGAACTGAAGCTTTCTTT. The chain has TRBV5-6 and TRBJ1-1; D not certain. This CDR3 is built from 12 residues. Germline V gives CDR1 SGHDT, CDR2 YYEEEE. Trimming stripped 2 bases from V and 5 bases from J, with 7 bases between.

The chain couples TRBV7-9 to TRBJ2-1, with a tentative D call TRBD2 (5 bases). The CDR3 is 14 amino acids. CDR1 SEHNR and CDR2 FQNEAQ come from the germline V gene (reference sequence). Trimming took 7 bases from V and 4 from J, leaving 14 bases between them. The CDR3 is CASNGLAIYNEQFF. The CDR3, as DNA: TGTGCCAGCAACGGACTGGCAATTTACAATGAGCAGTTCTTC.

V is TRBV19 and J is TRBJ1-5; no clear D gene. The V end lost 3 bases, the J end lost 7 bases, and 13 bases lay between the germline ends. In germline, CDR1 is LNHDA, CDR2 SQIVND (reference sequence). The CDR3 contains 14 residues. DNA of the CDR3: TGTGCCAGTAGTATCGTCCCCAAGAGACAGCCCCAGCATTTT. It yields the protein CASSIVPKRQPQHF.

The chain joins TRBV13 to TRBJ1-3; D is unresolved. Germline V gives CDR1 PRHDT, CDR2 FYEKMQ (reference sequence). Trimming removed 6 bases at V and 1 base at J, with 10 bases between. CDR3 length equals 14 residues. The CDR3 reads CASSSDGSGNTIYF. As DNA, the CDR3 is TGTGCCAGCAGTTCAGACGGGTCTGGAAACACCATATATTTT.

This clone was observed a single time. The chain has TRBV7-4 and TRBJ2-7, with 8 bases aligning to TRBD1. V trimming: 5 bases; J trimming: 6 bases; junction bases outside the gene matches: 9. The CDR3 length is 14 residues. CDR1 and CDR2 from the germline V gene are SGHVT and SQSDAQ. For the CDR3, the DNA is TGTGCCAGCAGCCCCTGTTACAGGGGGAGCGAGCAGTACTTC. Protein sequence: CASSPCYRGSEQYF.

The chain recombines TRBV11-1 with TRBJ2-3; TRBD2 is a possible D gene (6 bases). Germline values: CDR1 SGHAT, CDR2 FQDESV (reference sequence). This CDR3 comprises 17 residues. V was shortened by 1 base and J by 3 bases, with 17 bases between the two germline ends. In DNA form, the CDR3 reads TGTGCCAGCAGCTTAGGAGCCTGGGACTTGGTTACAGATACGCAGTATTTT. Amino acid sequence: CASSLGAWDLVTDTQYF.

This clone has just one count. CDR3 in DNA: TGTGCCAGCAGTTCGGACAGGGGAAACCCTGAAGCTTTCTTT. This sequence encodes CASSSDRGNPEAFF. The chain couples TRBV6-4 to TRBJ1-1; the match to TRBD1 covers 9 bases. CDR1 is MRHNA, CDR2 SNTAGT, per germline. This CDR3 has 14 amino acids. Losses at the gene ends were 5 bases for V and 6 bases for J; bases not matched to a gene: 7.

The chain recombines TRBV18 with TRBJ2-5; 7 nucleotides align to TRBD1. Germline V gene data show CDR1 as KGHSH and CDR2 as LQKENI. CDR3 length: 14 amino acids. V shed 5 bases and J 3 bases; nucleotides not matched to a gene: 6. CDR3 region: CASSSEDREETQYF. Here the CDR3 DNA reads TGTGCCAGCTCATCGGAAGACAGGGAAGAGACCCAGTACTTC.